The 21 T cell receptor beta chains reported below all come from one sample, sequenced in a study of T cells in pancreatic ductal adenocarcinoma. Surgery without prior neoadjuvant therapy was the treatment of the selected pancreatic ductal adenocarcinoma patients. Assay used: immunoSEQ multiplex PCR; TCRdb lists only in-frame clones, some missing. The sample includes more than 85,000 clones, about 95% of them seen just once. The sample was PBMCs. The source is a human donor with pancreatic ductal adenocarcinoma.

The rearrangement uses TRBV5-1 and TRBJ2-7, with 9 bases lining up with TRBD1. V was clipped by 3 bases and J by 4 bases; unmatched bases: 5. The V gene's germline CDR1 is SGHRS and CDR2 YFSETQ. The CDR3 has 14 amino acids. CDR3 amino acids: CASSSGQGSYEQYF. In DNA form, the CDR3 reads TGCGCCAGCAGCTCCGGACAGGGGAGTTACGAGCAGTACTTC.

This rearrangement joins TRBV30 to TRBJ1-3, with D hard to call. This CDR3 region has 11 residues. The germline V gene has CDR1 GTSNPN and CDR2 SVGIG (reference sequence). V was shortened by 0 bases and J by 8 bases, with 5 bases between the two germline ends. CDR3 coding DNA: TGTGCCTGGAGTGTGCAGGACACCATATATTTT. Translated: CAWSVQDTIYF.

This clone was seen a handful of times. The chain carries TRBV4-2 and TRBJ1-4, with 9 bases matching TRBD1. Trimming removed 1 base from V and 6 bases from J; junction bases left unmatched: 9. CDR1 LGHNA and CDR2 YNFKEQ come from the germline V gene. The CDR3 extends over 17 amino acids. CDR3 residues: CASSQGAGQGFDEKLFF. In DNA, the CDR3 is TGTGCCAGCAGCCAAGGGGCGGGACAGGGTTTCGATGAAAAACTGTTTTTT.

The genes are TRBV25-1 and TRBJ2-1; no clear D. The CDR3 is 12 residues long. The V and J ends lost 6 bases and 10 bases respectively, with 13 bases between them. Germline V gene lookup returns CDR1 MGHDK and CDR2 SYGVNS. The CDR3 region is CASRSPRREQFF. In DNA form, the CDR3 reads TGTGCCAGCAGATCTCCGAGGCGGGAGCAGTTCTTC.

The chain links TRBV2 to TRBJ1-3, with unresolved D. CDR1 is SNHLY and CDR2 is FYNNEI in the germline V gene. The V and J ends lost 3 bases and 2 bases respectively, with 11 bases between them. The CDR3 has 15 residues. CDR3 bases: TGTGCCAGCAGTGATCTTTACAATCCTGGAAACACCATATATTTT. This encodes CASSDLYNPGNTIYF.

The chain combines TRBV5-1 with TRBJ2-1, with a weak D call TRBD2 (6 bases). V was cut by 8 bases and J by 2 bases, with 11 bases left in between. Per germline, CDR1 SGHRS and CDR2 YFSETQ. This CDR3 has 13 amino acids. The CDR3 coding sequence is TGCGCCAGTAGGGACTCCACCTACAATGAGCAGTTCTTC. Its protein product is CASRDSTYNEQFF.

CDR3 sequence reads: CSVTHADGTQYF. The CDR3 DNA is TGCAGCGTAACTCATGCGGATGGGACCCAGTACTTC. The chain is built from TRBV29-1 and TRBJ2-5; no clear D gene. The CDR3 covers 12 residues. V dropped 6 bases and J dropped 7 bases, with 15 bases sitting between them. In germline, CDR1 is SQVTM, CDR2 ANQGSEA.

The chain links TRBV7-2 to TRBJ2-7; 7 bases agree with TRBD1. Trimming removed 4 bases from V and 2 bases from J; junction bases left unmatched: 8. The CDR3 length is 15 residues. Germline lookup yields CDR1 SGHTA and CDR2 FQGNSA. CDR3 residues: CASSSRQGRTYEQYF. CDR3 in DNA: TGTGCCAGCAGCTCCCGACAGGGAAGAACCTACGAGCAGTACTTC.

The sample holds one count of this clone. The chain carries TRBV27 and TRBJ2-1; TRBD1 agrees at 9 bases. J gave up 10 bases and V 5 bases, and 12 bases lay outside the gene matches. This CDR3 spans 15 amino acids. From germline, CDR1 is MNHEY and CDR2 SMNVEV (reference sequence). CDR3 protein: CASSTPGQGLMEQFF. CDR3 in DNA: TGTGCCAGCAGTACTCCGGGACAGGGCTTGATGGAGCAGTTCTTC.

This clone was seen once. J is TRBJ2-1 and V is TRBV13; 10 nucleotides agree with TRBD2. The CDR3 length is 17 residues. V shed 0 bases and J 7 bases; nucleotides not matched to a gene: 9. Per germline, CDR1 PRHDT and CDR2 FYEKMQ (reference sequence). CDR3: CASSLGLLAGWENEQFF. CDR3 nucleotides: TGTGCCAGCAGCTTAGGCCTACTAGCGGGATGGGAGAATGAGCAGTTCTTC.

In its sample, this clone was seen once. The CDR3 region has the DNA TGTGCCAGCAGTGACCCCAGGGTCAGGGAGACGGGACTAGCGGGAGGGCCCGCTTCCTACGAGCAGTACTTC. Its translation is CASSDPRVRETGLAGGPASYEQYF. The rearrangement links TRBV6-4 to TRBJ2-7, with 16 bases lining up with TRBD2. The V and J ends lost 2 bases and 1 base, in that order; junction bases with no gene match: 23. CDR3 length: 24 amino acids. Looked up from germline, CDR1 is MRHNA and CDR2 is SNTAGT.

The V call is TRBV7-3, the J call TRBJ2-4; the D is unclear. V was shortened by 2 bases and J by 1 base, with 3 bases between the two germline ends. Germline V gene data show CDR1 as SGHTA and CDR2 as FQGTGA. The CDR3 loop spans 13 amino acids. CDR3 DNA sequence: TGTGCCAGCAGCTTAGAGGCCAAAAACATTCAGTACTTC. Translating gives CASSLEAKNIQYF.

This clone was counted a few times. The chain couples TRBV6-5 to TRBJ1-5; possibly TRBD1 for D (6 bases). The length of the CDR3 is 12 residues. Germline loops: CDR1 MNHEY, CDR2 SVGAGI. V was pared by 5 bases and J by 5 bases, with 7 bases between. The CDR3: CASSPGDQPQHF. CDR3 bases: TGTGCCAGCAGTCCAGGGGATCAGCCCCAGCATTTT.

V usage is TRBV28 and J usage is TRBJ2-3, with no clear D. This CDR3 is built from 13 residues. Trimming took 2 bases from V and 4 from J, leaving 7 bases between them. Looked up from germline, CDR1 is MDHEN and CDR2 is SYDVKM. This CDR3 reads CASSLQVADTQYF. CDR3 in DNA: TGTGCCAGCAGTTTACAGGTAGCAGATACGCAGTATTTT.

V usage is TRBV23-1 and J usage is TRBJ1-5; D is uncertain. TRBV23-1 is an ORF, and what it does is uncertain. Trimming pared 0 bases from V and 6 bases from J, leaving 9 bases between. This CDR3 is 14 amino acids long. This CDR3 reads CASSQSSRSQPQHF. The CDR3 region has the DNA TGCGCCAGCAGTCAATCAAGCCGTAGTCAGCCCCAGCATTTT.

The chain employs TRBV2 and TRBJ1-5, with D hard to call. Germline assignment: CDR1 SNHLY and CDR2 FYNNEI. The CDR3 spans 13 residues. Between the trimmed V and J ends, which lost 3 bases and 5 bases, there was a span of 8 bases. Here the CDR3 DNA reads TGTGCCAGCAGTGATCCAGGTTATCAGCCCCAGCATTTT. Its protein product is CASSDPGYQPQHF.

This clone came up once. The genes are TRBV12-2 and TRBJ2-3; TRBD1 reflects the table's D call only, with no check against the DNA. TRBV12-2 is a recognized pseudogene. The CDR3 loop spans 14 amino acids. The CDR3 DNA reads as TGTGCAAGTCGCAGGACAGGGACGGGAGATACGCAGTATTTT. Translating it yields CASRRTGTGDTQYF.

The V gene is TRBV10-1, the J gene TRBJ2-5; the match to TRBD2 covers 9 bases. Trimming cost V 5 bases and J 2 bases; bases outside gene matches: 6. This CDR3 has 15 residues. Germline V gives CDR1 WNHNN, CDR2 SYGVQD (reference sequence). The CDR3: CASSLETSGQETQYF. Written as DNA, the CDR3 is TGCGCCAGCAGTTTGGAGACTAGCGGTCAAGAGACCCAGTACTTC.

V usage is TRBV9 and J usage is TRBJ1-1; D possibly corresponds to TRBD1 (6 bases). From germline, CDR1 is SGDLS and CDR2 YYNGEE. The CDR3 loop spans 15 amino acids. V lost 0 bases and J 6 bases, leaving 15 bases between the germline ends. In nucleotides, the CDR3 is TGTGCCAGCAGCGTAGCTGCAGGGGATGGGGCTGAAGCTTTCTTT. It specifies CASSVAAGDGAEAFF.

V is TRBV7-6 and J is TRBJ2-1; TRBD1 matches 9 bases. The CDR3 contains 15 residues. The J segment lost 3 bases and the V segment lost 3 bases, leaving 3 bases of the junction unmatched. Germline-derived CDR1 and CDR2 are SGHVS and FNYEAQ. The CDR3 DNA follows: TGTGCCAGCAGCTTGGGGGACAGGGACTACAATGAGCAGTTCTTC. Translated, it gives CASSLGDRDYNEQFF.

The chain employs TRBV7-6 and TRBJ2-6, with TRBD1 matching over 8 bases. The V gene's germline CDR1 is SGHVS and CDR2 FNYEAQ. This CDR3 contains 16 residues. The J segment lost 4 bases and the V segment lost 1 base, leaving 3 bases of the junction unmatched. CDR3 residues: CASSLGTGGGANVLTF. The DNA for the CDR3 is TGTGCCAGCAGCTTAGGTACAGGGGGAGGGGCCAACGTCCTGACTTTC.